This T cell receptor beta chain was documented in a study of regulatory T cells in long-lasting Graves disease. Study conclusions and caveats: Thyroid tissue was not studied; only peripheral blood was. Favored gene segments in persistent disease were TRBV28, TRBJ1-2 and TRBJ2-5. Only a small sample size was used, which may have cut accuracy.

About this clonotype itself: The antigen remains undetermined.

Sequencing libraries for TCR beta were prepared with iRepertoire HTBI primers and Arm-PCR of CDR3 regions. In the original analysis: Spanning all samples, the identified segments comprised some 60 TRBV and about 15 TRBJ. A single record per CDR3 protein comes from TCRdb applying MiXCR to the multiplex PCR reads. TCRdb's processing, not the authors' own work, is the source of the V and J calls. Among around 300,000 distinct CDR3 sequences, 20% to 25% were seen once, and the ten largest hold around three fifths. V shed 3 bases and J shed 3 bases, with 9 bases lying between them. Germline V gene lookup returns CDR1 MDHEN and CDR2 SYDVKM. The CDR3 spans 14 residues. Specified time point: persistent/refractory GD, antithyroid drugs over 5 years with positive TRAb. After RNA was extracted from PBMCs, the TCR library was made from it.

V gene TRBV28 combines with J gene TRBJ2-1, with D possibly TRBD2 on 6 matching bases. The source was peripheral blood mononuclear cells (PBMCs), collected when the disease was refractory, from a patient treated with antithyroid drugs. The clonotype originates from a female donor with Graves disease. The CDR3 reads CASSFGGNYNEQFF. The CDR3 nucleotides are TGTGCCAGCAGTTTCGGAGGGAACTACAATGAGCAGTTCTTC.